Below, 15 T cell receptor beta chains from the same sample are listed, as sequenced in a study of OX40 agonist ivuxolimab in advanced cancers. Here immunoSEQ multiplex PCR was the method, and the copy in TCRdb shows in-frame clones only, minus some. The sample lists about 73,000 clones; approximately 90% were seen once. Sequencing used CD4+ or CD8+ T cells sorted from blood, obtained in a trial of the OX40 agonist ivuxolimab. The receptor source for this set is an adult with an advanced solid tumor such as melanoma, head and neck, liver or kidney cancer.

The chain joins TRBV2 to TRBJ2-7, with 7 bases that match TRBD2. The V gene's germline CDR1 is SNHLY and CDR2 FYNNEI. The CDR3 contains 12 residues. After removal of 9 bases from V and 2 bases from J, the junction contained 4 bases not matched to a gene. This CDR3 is CASEGTTYEQYF. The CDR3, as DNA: TGTGCCAGTGAGGGGACTACCTACGAGCAGTACTTC. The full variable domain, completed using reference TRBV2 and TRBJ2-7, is EPEVTQTPSHQVTQMGQEVILRCVPISNHLYFYWYRQILGQKVEFLVSFYNNEISEKSEIFDDQFSVERPDGSNFTLKIRSTKLEDSAMYFCASEGTTYEQYFGPGTRLTVT.

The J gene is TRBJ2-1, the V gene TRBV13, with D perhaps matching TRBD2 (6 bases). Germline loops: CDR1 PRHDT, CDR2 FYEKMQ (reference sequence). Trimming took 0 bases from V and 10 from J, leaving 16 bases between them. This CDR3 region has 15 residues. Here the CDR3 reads CASSLGPGRFREQFF. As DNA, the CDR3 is TGTGCCAGCAGCTTAGGGCCTGGGAGGTTTAGGGAGCAGTTCTTC.

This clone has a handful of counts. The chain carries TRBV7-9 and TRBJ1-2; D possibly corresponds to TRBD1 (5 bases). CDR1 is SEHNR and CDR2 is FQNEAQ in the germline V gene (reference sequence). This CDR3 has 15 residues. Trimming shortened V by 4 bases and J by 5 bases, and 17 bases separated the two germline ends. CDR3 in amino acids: CASSSSGRNTYGYTF. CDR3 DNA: TGTGCCAGCAGCTCCTCAGGGCGGAACACTTATGGCTACACCTTC.

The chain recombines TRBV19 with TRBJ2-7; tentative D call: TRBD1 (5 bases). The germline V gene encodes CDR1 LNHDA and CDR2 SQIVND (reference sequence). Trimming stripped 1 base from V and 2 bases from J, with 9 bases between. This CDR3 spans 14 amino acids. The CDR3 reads CASSIVSDTYEQYF. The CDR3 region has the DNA TGTGCCAGTAGTATAGTTTCGGACACCTACGAGCAGTACTTC.

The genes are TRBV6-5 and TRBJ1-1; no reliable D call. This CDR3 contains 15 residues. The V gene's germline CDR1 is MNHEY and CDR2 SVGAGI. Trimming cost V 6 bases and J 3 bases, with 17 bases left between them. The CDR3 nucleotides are TGTGCCAGCAGCTCCGACATGGGTATAGACACTGAAGCTTTCTTT. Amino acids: CASSSDMGIDTEAFF.

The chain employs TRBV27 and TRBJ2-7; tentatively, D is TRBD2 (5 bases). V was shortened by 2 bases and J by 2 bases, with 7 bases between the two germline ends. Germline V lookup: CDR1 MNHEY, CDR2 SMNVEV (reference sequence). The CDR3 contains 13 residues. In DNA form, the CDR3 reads TGTGCCAGCAGTTTAAGCGGAGCCTACGAGCAGTACTTC. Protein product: CASSLSGAYEQYF.

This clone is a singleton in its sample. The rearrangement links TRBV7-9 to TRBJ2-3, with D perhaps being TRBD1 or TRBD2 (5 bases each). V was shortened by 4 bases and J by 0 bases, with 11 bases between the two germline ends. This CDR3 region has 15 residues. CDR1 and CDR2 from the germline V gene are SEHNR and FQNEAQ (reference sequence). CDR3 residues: CASSWGRSSTDTQYF. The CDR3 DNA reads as TGTGCCAGCAGCTGGGGACGCAGTAGCACAGATACGCAGTATTTT.

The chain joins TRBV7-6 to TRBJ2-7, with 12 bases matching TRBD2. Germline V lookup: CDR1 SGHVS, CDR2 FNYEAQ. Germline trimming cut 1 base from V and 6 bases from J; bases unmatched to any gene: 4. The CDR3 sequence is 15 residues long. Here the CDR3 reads CASSLGLAGASEQYF. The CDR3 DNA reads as TGTGCCAGCAGCTTAGGACTAGCGGGAGCGTCCGAGCAGTACTTC.

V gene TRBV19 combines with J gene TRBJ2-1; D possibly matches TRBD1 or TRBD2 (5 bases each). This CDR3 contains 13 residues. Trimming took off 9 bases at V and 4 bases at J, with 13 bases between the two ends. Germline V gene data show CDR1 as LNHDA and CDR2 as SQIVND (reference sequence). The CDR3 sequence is CASRDQFYNEQFF. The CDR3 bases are TGTGCCAGCCGGGACCAATTTTACAATGAGCAGTTCTTC. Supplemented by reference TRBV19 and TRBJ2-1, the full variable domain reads DGGITQSPKYLFRKEGQNVTLSCEQNLNHDAMYWYRQDPGQGLRLIYYSQIVNDFQKGDIAEGYSVSREKKESFPLTVTSAQKNPTAFYLCASRDQFYNEQFFGPGTRLTVL.

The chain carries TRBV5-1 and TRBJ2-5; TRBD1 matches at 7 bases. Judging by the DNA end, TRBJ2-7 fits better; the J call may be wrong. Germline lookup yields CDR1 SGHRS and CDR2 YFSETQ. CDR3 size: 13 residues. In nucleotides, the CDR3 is TGCGCCAGCAGCTGGGACAGTTCCTACGAGCAGTACTTC. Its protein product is CASSWDSSYEQYF.

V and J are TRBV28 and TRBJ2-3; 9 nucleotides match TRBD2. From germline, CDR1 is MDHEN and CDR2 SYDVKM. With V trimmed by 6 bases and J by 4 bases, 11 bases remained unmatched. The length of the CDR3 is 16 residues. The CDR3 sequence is CASSPSQREVADTQYF. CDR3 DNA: TGTGCCAGCAGCCCTAGTCAGCGGGAGGTCGCAGATACGCAGTATTTT. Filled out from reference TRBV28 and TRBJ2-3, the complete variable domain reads DVKVTQSSRYLVKRTGEKVFLECVQDMDHENMFWYRQDPGLGLRLIYFSYDVKMKEKGDIPEGYSVSREKKERFSLILESASTNQTSMYLCASSPSQREVADTQYFGPGTRLTVL.

The CDR3, as DNA: TGTGCCAGCAGCTGGACAGGCACTGAAGCTTTCTTT. Translating gives CASSWTGTEAFF. The chain uses TRBV5-6 and TRBJ1-1; 7 bases fit TRBD1. The CDR3 is 12 amino acids. Germline CDR1 and CDR2: SGHDT and YYEEEE. V was pared by 3 bases and J by 4 bases, with 0 bases of the junction left unmatched.

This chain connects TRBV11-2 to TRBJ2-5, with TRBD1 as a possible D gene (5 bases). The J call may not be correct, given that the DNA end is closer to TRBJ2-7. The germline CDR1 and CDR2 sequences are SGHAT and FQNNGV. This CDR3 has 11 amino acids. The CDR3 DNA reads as TGTGCCAGCAGGACGACAGTCGAGCAGTACTTC. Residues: CASRTTVEQYF.

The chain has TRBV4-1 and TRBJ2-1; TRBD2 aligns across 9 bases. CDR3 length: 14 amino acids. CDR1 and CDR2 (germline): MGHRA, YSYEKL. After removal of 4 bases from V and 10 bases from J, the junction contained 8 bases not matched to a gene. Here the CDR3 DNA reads TGCGCCAGCAGCCTGGGCGGGGGGGTTAAGGAGCAGTTCTTC. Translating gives CASSLGGGVKEQFF.

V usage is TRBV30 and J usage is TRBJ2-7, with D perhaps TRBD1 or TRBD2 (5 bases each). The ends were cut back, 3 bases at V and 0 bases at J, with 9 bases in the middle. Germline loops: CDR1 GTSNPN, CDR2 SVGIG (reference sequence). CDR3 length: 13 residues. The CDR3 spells CAWRPGLSYEQYF. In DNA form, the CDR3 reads TGTGCCTGGAGGCCGGGGCTCTCCTACGAGCAGTACTTC. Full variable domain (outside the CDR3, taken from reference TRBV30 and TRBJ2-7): SQTIHQWPATLVQPVGSPLSLECTVEGTSNPNLYWYRQAAGRGLQLLFYSVGIGQISSEVPQNLSASRPQDRQFILSSKKLLLSDSGFYLCAWRPGLSYEQYFGPGTRLTVT.